The 27 T cell receptor beta chains below come from one sample, sequenced in a study of control samples from healthy donors and cancer patients. Some clones are missing from TCRdb's copy, which holds only in-frame ones; the method was immunoSEQ multiplex PCR. The sample consists of around 130,000 clones, less than 95% of them appearing once. Sequencing used blood. These receptors all come from a man aged 25 to 45 in good health.

This rearrangement joins TRBV30 to TRBJ1-5, with D possibly being TRBD1 (6 bases). CDR1 GTSNPN and CDR2 SVGIG come from the germline V gene (reference sequence). V shed 7 bases and J shed 0 bases, with 13 bases lying between them. The CDR3 sequence is 14 residues long. CDR3 bases: TGTGCCTCCTCGACAGGTTATAGCAATCAGCCCCAGCATTTT. Its protein product is CASSTGYSNQPQHF.

The rearrangement uses TRBV5-1 and TRBJ2-1; 10 nucleotides line up with TRBD2. From germline, CDR1 is SGHRS and CDR2 YFSETQ. The V gene end was trimmed by 0 bases and the J gene end by 7 bases; junction bases not matched to a gene: 10. The CDR3 has 17 amino acids. CDR3 bases: TGCGCCAGCAGCTTGGCCGTCAAAGCGGGGGGGCTGAATGAGCAGTTCTTC. Its protein product is CASSLAVKAGGLNEQFF.

The CDR3 sequence is CASSPGGTGNTIYF. The CDR3 DNA reads as TGTGCCAGCAGCCCGGGGGGGACTGGAAACACCATATATTTT. The chain is built from TRBV11-3 and TRBJ1-3; D possibly corresponds to TRBD1 (5 bases). V was clipped by 5 bases and J by 2 bases, with 10 bases between them. This CDR3 is built from 14 residues. CDR1 and CDR2 from the germline V gene are SGHNT and YENEEA.

This clone was observed once. J is TRBJ1-4 and V is TRBV5-6; the match to TRBD1 covers 9 bases. The germline gives CDR1 SGHDT, CDR2 YYEEEE. CDR3 length: 16 amino acids. V was clipped by 2 bases and J by 0 bases; unmatched bases: 2. CDR3: CASSLQGASTNEKLFF. Here the CDR3 DNA reads TGTGCCAGCAGCTTACAGGGGGCCTCAACTAATGAAAAACTGTTTTTT. The whole variable domain, filled in from reference TRBV5-6 and TRBJ1-4, reads DAGVTQSPTHLIKTRGQQVTLRCSPKSGHDTVSWYQQALGQGPQFIFQYYEEEERQRGNFPDRFSGHQFPNYSSELNVNALLLGDSALYLCASSLQGASTNEKLFFGSGTQLSVL.

This chain links TRBV3-1 (or the pseudogene TRBV3-2) with TRBJ2-3; 10 nucleotides line up with TRBD2. V lost 4 bases, J lost 1 base, and 5 bases stayed unmatched. CDR3 length equals 16 residues. The V gene's germline CDR1 is LGHDT and CDR2 YNNKEL (reference sequence). CDR3 amino acids: CASSLQRGGGTDTQYF. CDR3 nucleotides: TGTGCCAGCAGCCTCCAGCGGGGGGGCGGCACAGATACGCAGTATTTT.

The chain uses TRBV30 and TRBJ2-1; D might be TRBD2 (5 bases). CDR1 GTSNPN and CDR2 SVGIG come from the germline V gene (reference sequence). V was shortened by 3 bases and J by 9 bases, with 12 bases between the two germline ends. The CDR3 has 12 residues. Here the CDR3 reads CAWSQPRGEQFF. In DNA, the CDR3 is TGTGCCTGGAGCCAACCACGGGGTGAGCAGTTCTTC. The whole variable domain, filled in from reference TRBV30 and TRBJ2-1, reads SQTIHQWPATLVQPVGSPLSLECTVEGTSNPNLYWYRQAAGRGLQLLFYSVGIGQISSEVPQNLSASRPQDRQFILSSKKLLLSDSGFYLCAWSQPRGEQFFGPGTRLTVL.

The chain links TRBV30 to TRBJ1-3, with no clear D. Germline V lookup: CDR1 GTSNPN, CDR2 SVGIG (reference sequence). The germline V and J ends were trimmed by 2 bases and 2 bases, with 13 bases remaining between them. There are 15 residues in the CDR3. This CDR3 reads CAWSLPVGPGNTIYF. The CDR3 nucleotides are TGTGCCTGGAGTCTCCCCGTGGGTCCTGGAAACACCATATATTTT.

The chain links TRBV11-3 to TRBJ2-7; D unclear. V was cut by 1 base and J by 3 bases, with 13 bases left in between. CDR1 is SGHNT and CDR2 is YENEEA in the germline V gene. The CDR3 consists of 15 residues. The DNA for the CDR3 is TGTGCCAGCAGCTTAGGGGCGGCTTCGTACTACGAGCAGTACTTC. This translates into CASSLGAASYYEQYF. Drawing the rest from reference TRBV11-3 and TRBJ2-7, the complete variable domain is EAGVVQSPRYKIIEKKQPVAFWCNPISGHNTLYWYLQNLGQGPELLIRYENEEAVDDSQLPKDRFSAERLKGVDSTLKIQPAELGDSAVYLCASSLGAASYYEQYFGPGTRLTVT.

This chain joins TRBV20-1 and TRBJ2-3; D ambiguous. The germline V gene encodes CDR1 DFQATT and CDR2 SNEGSKA (reference sequence). The CDR3 runs to 13 residues. The V end lost 6 bases, the J end lost 5 bases, and 15 bases lay between the germline ends. The CDR3 nucleotides read TGCAGTGCCAGTCCTACTGCACAAGATACGCAGTATTTT. It encodes CSASPTAQDTQYF.

As regards this clone: One end of the junction fails to match germline, which may point to a read error. This chain joins TRBV7-7 and TRBJ2-5, with TRBD2 matching over 11 bases. Germline loops: CDR1 SSHAT, CDR2 FNYEAQ (reference sequence). There are 15 residues in the CDR3. CDR3 region: CASSFLAGGQETQYF. CDR3 nucleotides: TGTGCTAGCAGCTTCCTAGCGGGGGGTCAAGAGACCCAGTACTTC.

The chain carries TRBV14 and TRBJ2-3, with D possibly matching TRBD1 (6 bases). The CDR3 sequence is 15 residues long. V gave up 4 bases and J gave up 2 bases, with 13 bases separating them. The germline CDR1 and CDR2 sequences are SGHDN and FVKESK. CDR3 region: CASSRAGQITDTQYF. The DNA of the CDR3 is TGTGCCAGCAGCCGCGCCGGACAGATCACAGATACGCAGTATTTT.

The gene calls are TRBV19 and TRBJ1-2; TRBD1 aligns across 7 bases. Per germline, CDR1 LNHDA and CDR2 SQIVND (reference sequence). Unmatched junction bases numbered 6, after V lost 4 bases and J lost 4 bases. This CDR3 contains 14 residues. CDR3 in amino acids: CASSNRGLAYGYTF. In DNA, the CDR3 is TGTGCCAGTAGTAACAGGGGCCTTGCCTATGGCTACACCTTC.

CDR3 sequence (DNA): TGTGCCAGCAGTTTCCGGGACAGGGAGAGGTACGAGCAGTACTTC. Its protein is CASSFRDRERYEQYF. The rearrangement links TRBV6-6 to TRBJ2-7; 9 bases align to TRBD1. CDR3 size: 15 residues. Germline-derived CDR1 and CDR2 are MNHNY and SVGAGI (reference sequence). With V trimmed by 4 bases and J by 4 bases, 8 bases remained unmatched.

The chain employs TRBV11-2 and TRBJ2-7; D is undetermined. Germline values: CDR1 SGHAT, CDR2 FQNNGV. This CDR3 is 15 amino acids long. Trimming removed 1 base at V and 0 bases at J, with 10 bases between. The CDR3 sequence: CASSLGGFRSYEQYF. As DNA, the CDR3 is TGTGCCAGCAGCTTAGGGGGATTTCGCTCCTACGAGCAGTACTTC.

The chain uses TRBV6-2 or TRBV6-3 and TRBJ2-7; TRBD2 matches 12 bases. The CDR3 contains 15 residues. Germline V gene data show CDR1 as MNHEY and CDR2 as SVGEGT. The V segment lost 6 bases and the J segment 2 bases; nucleotides outside the gene matches: 5. The CDR3 region is CASSPTSGGTYEQYF. In DNA form, the CDR3 reads TGTGCCAGCAGCCCGACTAGCGGGGGAACCTACGAGCAGTACTTC.

V gene TRBV2 combines with J gene TRBJ2-7; 12 nucleotides match TRBD2. Trimming removed 4 bases from V and 6 bases from J; junction bases left unmatched: 7. The CDR3 is 15 amino acids. Germline V CDR1 and CDR2: SNHLY, FYNNEI. The CDR3 loop is CASSASSGGAVEQYF. The CDR3 region has the DNA TGTGCCAGCAGTGCGTCTAGCGGGGGGGCTGTCGAGCAGTACTTC.

The chain is built from TRBV7-9 and TRBJ2-3, with 9 bases aligning to TRBD1. With 1 base clipped from V and 2 bases from J, the junction kept 4 bases outside the gene matches. This CDR3 is 16 amino acids long. CDR1 is SEHNR, CDR2 FQNEAQ, per germline (reference sequence). For the CDR3, the DNA is TGTGCCAGCAGCTTAGGAAGACAGGGGGACACAGATACGCAGTATTTT. It translates to CASSLGRQGDTDTQYF.

This clone showed up just once. V is TRBV23-1 and J is TRBJ2-2, with 11 nucleotides matching TRBD2. TRBV23-1 is an open reading frame whose function is uncertain. There are 18 residues in the CDR3. The V segment lost 0 bases and the J segment 1 base; nucleotides outside the gene matches: 4. As DNA, the CDR3 is TGCGCCAGCAGTCAATCGCCTAGCGGGGGGAAGAACACCGGGGAGCTGTTTTTT. Translation: CASSQSPSGGKNTGELFF.

V usage is TRBV6-6 and J usage is TRBJ1-1, with D uncertain. Per the germline V gene, CDR1 is MNHNY and CDR2 is SVGAGI (reference sequence). CDR3 length equals 11 residues. V lost 6 bases and J 4 bases, leaving 6 bases between the germline ends. The CDR3 is CASRLSTEAFF. The CDR3 DNA sequence: TGTGCCAGCAGACTTAGCACTGAAGCTTTCTTT.

The rearrangement uses TRBV30 and TRBJ2-5; 9 nucleotides agree with TRBD1. With 4 bases clipped from V and 4 bases from J, the junction kept 7 bases outside the gene matches. The V gene's germline CDR1 is GTSNPN and CDR2 SVGIG (reference sequence). This CDR3 has 14 residues. This chain's CDR3 is CAWNIRQGGETQYF. The DNA for the CDR3 is TGTGCCTGGAATATTCGACAGGGGGGAGAGACCCAGTACTTC. Based on the CDR3 plus reference TRBV30 and TRBJ2-5, the full variable domain is SQTIHQWPATLVQPVGSPLSLECTVEGTSNPNLYWYRQAAGRGLQLLFYSVGIGQISSEVPQNLSASRPQDRQFILSSKKLLLSDSGFYLCAWNIRQGGETQYFGPGTRLLVL.

V usage is TRBV4-1 and J usage is TRBJ1-6; no clear D gene. The V and J ends lost 1 base and 7 bases respectively, with 11 bases between them. CDR3 size: 15 residues. Germline CDR1 MGHRA, CDR2 YSYEKL. The CDR3 coding sequence is TGCGCCAGCAGCCAAGTAGTCACAGCAAATTCACCCCTCCACTTT. Its translation is CASSQVVTANSPLHF.

This chain uses TRBV27 with TRBJ2-7, with a weak D call TRBD1 (5 bases). CDR3 length equals 14 residues. Germline CDR1 and CDR2: MNHEY and SMNVEV (reference sequence). V lost 2 bases to trimming and J lost 2 bases, with 10 bases between them. As DNA, the CDR3 is TGTGCCAGCAGTTTAGGGTTGGGGCCCTACGAGCAGTACTTC. Its translation: CASSLGLGPYEQYF.

This chain joins TRBV30 and TRBJ1-6; D may be TRBD1 (5 bases). Germline V lookup: CDR1 GTSNPN, CDR2 SVGIG (reference sequence). Trimming pared 0 bases from V and 8 bases from J, leaving 8 bases between. The CDR3 length is 13 residues. For the CDR3, the DNA is TGTGCCTGGAGTGTAGGGACTTATTCACCCCTCCACTTT. Its translation: CAWSVGTYSPLHF.

The chain joins TRBV11-1 to TRBJ1-2; D call uncertain. Germline V lookup: CDR1 SGHAT, CDR2 FQDESV (reference sequence). This CDR3 spans 14 amino acids. Trimming took 8 bases from V and 2 from J, leaving 15 bases between them. The CDR3 sequence is CASRGPDTNYGYTF. The CDR3 DNA sequence: TGTGCCAGCCGGGGTCCCGACACCAACTATGGCTACACCTTC.

This sequence joins TRBV27 and TRBJ1-4; unclear D gene. V dropped 7 bases and J dropped 10 bases, with 22 bases sitting between them. This CDR3 contains 15 residues. The V gene's germline CDR1 is MNHEY and CDR2 SMNVEV (reference sequence). The chain's CDR3 is CASTSPGLRSGKLFF. The CDR3 nucleotides are TGTGCCAGCACCTCCCCGGGTCTCAGATCGGGAAAACTGTTTTTT.

This chain links TRBV6-2 or TRBV6-3 with TRBJ2-1, with TRBD2 as a possible D gene (5 bases). In germline, CDR1 is MNHEY, CDR2 SVGEGT. Trimming took off 2 bases at V and 5 bases at J, with 16 bases between the two ends. This CDR3 contains 16 residues. CDR3 bases: TGTGCCAGCAGTTACAGTACGGCGGGCCCAAACAATGAGCAGTTCTTC. Amino acid sequence: CASSYSTAGPNNEQFF.

The gene calls are TRBV12-3 or TRBV12-4 and TRBJ2-3, with D unclear. This CDR3 is 13 amino acids long. Deletions cut 3 bases from V and 7 bases from J, with 11 bases between. In nucleotides, the CDR3 is TGTGCCAGCAGTTTGGCGGCATCAAATACGCAGTATTTT. Amino acid sequence: CASSLAASNTQYF.